The TCR beta chain under discussion was sequenced for a study of graft-versus-host responses after intestinal transplantation. Study observations and caveats: HvG clone declines early post-transplant were associated with peak circulating GvH levels.

In regard to this clone: The target antigen is unknown.

The data were produced by immunoSEQ multiplex PCR, yet TCRdb's version contains in-frame clones alone and is incomplete. The table shows around 130,000 clones, with 85% to 95% occurring only once. Sequenced here: unstimulated CD4+ T cells sorted from spleen or lymph node cells, sampled before intestinal transplant. The sequence came from a human donor who received an intestinal transplant.

CDR3 DNA sequence: TGTGCCAGCAGTTACTCGACAGAGGCCGGGGCCAACGTCCTGACTTTC. As protein: CASSYSTEAGANVLTF. The chain uses TRBV6-5 and TRBJ2-6; D is possibly TRBD1 (5 bases). The CDR3 has 16 amino acids. The germline V gene has CDR1 MNHEY and CDR2 SVGAGI. Trimming removed 0 bases at V and 4 bases at J, with 10 bases between.